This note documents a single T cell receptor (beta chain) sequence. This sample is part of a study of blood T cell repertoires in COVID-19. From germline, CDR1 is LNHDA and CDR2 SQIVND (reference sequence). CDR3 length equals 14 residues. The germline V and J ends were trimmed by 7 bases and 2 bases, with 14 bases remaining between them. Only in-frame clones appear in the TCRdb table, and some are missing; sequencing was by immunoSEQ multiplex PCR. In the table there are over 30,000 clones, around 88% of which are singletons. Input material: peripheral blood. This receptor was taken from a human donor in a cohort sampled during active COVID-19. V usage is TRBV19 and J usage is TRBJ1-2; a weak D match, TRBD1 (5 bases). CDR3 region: CASTKTRGNYGYTF. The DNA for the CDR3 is TGTGCCAGTACCAAAACACGGGGGAACTATGGCTACACCTTC.